The rows below give T cell receptor beta chains drawn from one sample of a study of early T cells in non-severe SARS-CoV-2 infection. Each CDR3 protein gets one entry after TCRdb re-called the 5' RACE reads with MiXCR. The sample yields tens of thousands of distinct CDR3 sequences, 4.5% to 7% seen once. The sample consisted of whole blood, taken at baseline. The receptors here all came from an adult who was a healthcare worker with PCR-confirmed SARS-CoV-2 infection or an uninfected control (not recorded which). Each CDR3 is given with its conserved first and last residue. A D gene is named only where the DNA matches it firmly. A row's size may be missing; if present it is once, few, many or a size class.

CDR3 DNA | CDR3 protein | clone size | D gene | J gene | V gene
TGTGCCAGCAAGTGGGACAGCAACACTGAAGCTTTCTTT | CASKWDSNTEAFF | many | TRBD1 | TRBJ1-1 | TRBV27
TGCAGTGCTAGAAGTGGGGGCTGGGCACCCCTCCACTTT | CSARSGGWAPLHF | few | . | TRBJ1-6 | TRBV20-1
TGTGCCACCAGTTATAGTCCCACTGAAGCTTTCTTT | CATSYSPTEAFF | many | . | TRBJ1-1 | TRBV24-1
TGCGCCAGCGCGGGGCTAGCGGGAGCAGGGGAGCAGTTCTTC | CASAGLAGAGEQFF | . | TRBD2 | TRBJ2-1 | TRBV5-1
TGTGCCAGCAGGGTTTCTGAACAAGAGACCCAGTACTTC | CASRVSEQETQYF | . | . | TRBJ2-5 | TRBV14
TGTGCCAGTAGTCAACAGGGGGCAAATCAGCCCCAGCATTTT | CASSQQGANQPQHF | few | TRBD1 | TRBJ1-5 | TRBV19
TGTGCCAGCCAAGCTAATGAAAAACTGTTTTTT | CASQANEKLFF | many | . | TRBJ1-4 | TRBV7-9
TGTGCCAGTAGTCCCTCGGTTGGGACAGAGATCTCCTACGAGCAGTACTTC | CASSPSVGTEISYEQYF | many | TRBD1 | TRBJ2-7 | TRBV19
TGCAGCGTTCGAGTAAACTATGGCTACACCTTC | CSVRVNYGYTF | many | . | TRBJ1-2 | TRBV29-1
TGCAGCGTTGACGCCTTTAGCACAGATACGCAGTATTTT | CSVDAFSTDTQYF | many | . | TRBJ2-3 | TRBV29-1
TGTGCCACCTCTACCCGCCGGGACCTGGGGAGGGACGAGCAGTACTTC | CATSTRRDLGRDEQYF | many | TRBD2 | TRBJ2-7 | TRBV27
TGTGCCACCCAGCGGGAGGGGCCGGAGCAGTACTTC | CATQREGPEQYF | . | TRBD2 | TRBJ2-7 | TRBV10-3
TGTGCCAGCAGTTTAGGCTTGGTGAGGGCGCCCCGGCCCCAGCATTTT | CASSLGLVRAPRPQHF | few | . | TRBJ1-5 | TRBV12-3/TRBV12-4
TGTGCCAGCAGCCCCTCCGGGACTAGCGGGGGGATCACGCAGTATTTT | CASSPSGTSGGITQYF | many | TRBD2 | TRBJ2-3 | TRBV7-9
TGTGCCAGTAGTATCGCGGGGCAACTCCCGGGGGAGCTGTTTTTT | CASSIAGQLPGELFF | many | . | TRBJ2-2 | TRBV19
TGTGCCAGCAGTTCAGGGGCCGGGGAGCTGTTTTTT | CASSSGAGELFF | many | . | TRBJ2-2 | TRBV6-2/TRBV6-3
TGTGCCAGCAGTGAGGTAGCGGGAGTGTACAATGAGCAGTTCTTC | CASSEVAGVYNEQFF | many | TRBD2 | TRBJ2-1 | TRBV2
TGTGCCAGCGCCTCGCGGGGGGCGTCTAATGAGCAGTTCTTC | CASASRGASNEQFF | . | TRBD2 | TRBJ2-1 | TRBV11-1
TGTGCCAGCAGCGTAGATGGCCCGGGTCGGTACACTGAAGCTTTCTTT | CASSVDGPGRYTEAFF | many | . | TRBJ1-1 | TRBV9
TGTGCCAGCAGCTTAGCGGGCAGGGGAGGTGAAAAACTGTTTTTT | CASSLAGRGGEKLFF | . | . | TRBJ1-4 | TRBV7-9
TGCAGCGTTGATTACACTCACACAGATACGCAGTATTTT | CSVDYTHTDTQYF | many | . | TRBJ2-3 | TRBV29-1
TGCGCCAGCAGCTTGGATGGAGTTGCCGAGCAGTACTTC | CASSLDGVAEQYF | many | . | TRBJ2-7 | TRBV5-1
TGTGCCAGCAGTTACGAGGGGGCCGGGGAGCTGTTTTTT | CASSYEGAGELFF | many | . | TRBJ2-2 | TRBV6-6
TGTGCCAGCAGCCGCGAATACGAGCAGTACTTC | CASSREYEQYF | . | . | TRBJ2-7 | TRBV7-9
TGTGCCAGCAGTTCCTCTGGCTACACCTTC | CASSSSGYTF | many | . | TRBJ1-2 | TRBV6-6
TGTGCTAGTATGTTACTCGGGCTCGTGGATACGCAGTATTTT | CASMLLGLVDTQYF | few | . | TRBJ2-3 | TRBV12-5
TGCGCCAGCAGCCAAACAATCTACTCACTCAGGGGTGGCTACACCTTC | CASSQTIYSLRGGYTF | . | . | TRBJ1-2 | TRBV4-1
TGTGCCAGCAGTTTATCGAGTACATACAATGAGCAGTTCTTC | CASSLSSTYNEQFF | many | . | TRBJ2-1 | TRBV27
TGCGCCAGCAGCCCTTCCCGGACTCAAGGGGAGACCCAGTACTTC | CASSPSRTQGETQYF | few | . | TRBJ2-5 | TRBV4-1
TGCAGTGCTTTGCGAATAGGGGGGCGGGGGAAGACCCAGTACTTC | CSALRIGGRGKTQYF | many | . | TRBJ2-5 | TRBV20-1
TGTGCCATCAGGCCGGGACAAGAGAACAATGAGCAGTTCTTC | CAIRPGQENNEQFF | many | . | TRBJ2-1 | TRBV10-3
TGTGCCAGCAGTTTCAGGGGGCGCGAGGACATTCAGTACTTC | CASSFRGREDIQYF | . | TRBD1 | TRBJ2-4 | TRBV6-5
TGCAGCGTTGTCCCCCAGGGTGATAATGAGCAGTTCTTC | CSVVPQGDNEQFF | many | . | TRBJ2-1 | TRBV29-1
TGTGCCAGCAGCCGGGGGACAGCGGTACGGACCCAGTACTTC | CASSRGTAVRTQYF | many | . | TRBJ2-5 | TRBV6-2/TRBV6-3
TGCAGCGTTGTACGAGATAGCGACGAGCAGTACTTC | CSVVRDSDEQYF | . | . | TRBJ2-7 | TRBV29-1
TGCAGTGCTAGAGGCGTGGTGCACACTGAAGCTTTCTTT | CSARGVVHTEAFF | many | . | TRBJ1-1 | TRBV20-1
TGTGCCAGCCGGGGCGGCGGGGAAGAGACCCAGTACTTC | CASRGGGEETQYF | many | . | TRBJ2-5 | TRBV3-1
TGCGCCAGCAGGGAACAGGGGGCGTTCGGGACCCAGTACTTC | CASREQGAFGTQYF | many | TRBD1 | TRBJ2-5 | TRBV10-2
TGTGCCAGCAGTCTCCAGTTCCCTCAAGAGACCCAGTACTTC | CASSLQFPQETQYF | many | . | TRBJ2-5 | TRBV12-3/TRBV12-4
TGTGCCAGCAGCTTTAGCGGGAGGGGAGCCTACAATGAGCAGTTCTTC | CASSFSGRGAYNEQFF | few | TRBD2 | TRBJ2-1 | TRBV7-9
TGCACCTTCGGACAGGCTAGCACAGATACGCAGTATTTT | CTFGQASTDTQYF | many | TRBD1 | TRBJ2-3 | TRBV29-1
TGTGCCAGCAGGCAGGGGCTTCTTTCCTACAATGAGCAGTTCTTC | CASRQGLLSYNEQFF | many | . | TRBJ2-1 | TRBV2
TGTGCCAGCAGGCCGACTAGCGGGGGGACCCATGAGCAGTTCTTC | CASRPTSGGTHEQFF | many | TRBD2 | TRBJ2-1 | TRBV2
TGTGCCAGCAGCCCGGAAGCGGGACCGGGGGACGAGCAGTACTTC | CASSPEAGPGDEQYF | many | TRBD2 | TRBJ2-7 | TRBV3-1
TGTGCCAGCAGCTTGACAGGGGGCAGTTTAGATACGCAGTATTTT | CASSLTGGSLDTQYF | many | TRBD1 | TRBJ2-3 | TRBV7-2
TGCAGCGTTAACCTGGGACCGGAGCAGTTCTTC | CSVNLGPEQFF | many | . | TRBJ2-1 | TRBV29-1
TGTGCCAGCAGCCTGACAGGGGGCAAGGGGCAGCCCCAGCATTTT | CASSLTGGKGQPQHF | many | TRBD1 | TRBJ1-5 | TRBV2
TGTGCCAGTAGTATAGTACGGGACGCCGGTAACTATGGCTACACCTTC | CASSIVRDAGNYGYTF | many | . | TRBJ1-2 | TRBV19
TGTGCCAGCACCTCACGGGACAGGGACACAGATACGCAGTATTTT | CASTSRDRDTDTQYF | many | TRBD1 | TRBJ2-3 | TRBV7-2
TGTGCCAGTAAACAGGGAACTGGTTTAGAGACCCAGTACTTC | CASKQGTGLETQYF | many | . | TRBJ2-5 | TRBV19
TGTGCCAGCAGTCCCCATTCAGGGGACTACGAGCAGTACTTC | CASSPHSGDYEQYF | many | . | TRBJ2-7 | TRBV7-6
TGCGCCAGCTCTTATGGGCCTGGCGAGCAGTACTTC | CASSYGPGEQYF | . | . | TRBJ2-7 | TRBV10-2
TGTGCCAGTTTCGACCCCCCGGGAGCATCCTACGAGCAGTACTTC | CASFDPPGASYEQYF | few | . | TRBJ2-7 | TRBV6-2/TRBV6-3
TGTGCCAGCAGTTTATACAGGGGGCGAGTTGAAGCTTTCTTT | CASSLYRGRVEAFF | . | TRBD1 | TRBJ1-1 | TRBV12-3/TRBV12-4
TGTGCCAGCAGCCCTCCGGGACAGCGACAACAGCAGTTCTTC | CASSPPGQRQQQFF | many | TRBD1 | TRBJ2-1 | TRBV14
TGTGCCAGCAGTCCCCAGGCGGGGTTTGGCGAGCAGTTCTTC | CASSPQAGFGEQFF | many | . | TRBJ2-1 | TRBV27
TGCAGTGCCCACTCGACAGGGTCCGGGACGGCCAGGTTCTTC | CSAHSTGSGTARFF | many | TRBD1 | TRBJ2-1 | TRBV20-1
TGCAGTGCTCACAGTTCCTACGAGCAGTACTTC | CSAHSSYEQYF | few | . | TRBJ2-7 | TRBV20-1
TGCAGCGTGACAGGCTACACCTTC | CSVTGYTF | many | . | TRBJ1-2 | TRBV29-1